The source of this T cell receptor (beta chain) is a study of cytomegalovirus exposure and HLA in healthy donors. Study information: Sequencing of about 179 million T cells in an earlier analysis found under 120 million unique TCR beta sequences. HLA-typed donors were the source of about 90 million unique TCRs held in an early data release.

The CDR3 has 15 residues. Trimming left V 2 bases short and J 0 bases short, with 8 bases between. From germline, CDR1 is GTSNPN and CDR2 SVGIG (reference sequence). Primers included in the PCR were 60 Vbeta and 13 Jbeta primers. Libraries were prepared by immunoSEQ multiplex PCR; TCRdb keeps only in-frame clonotypes and omits some of them. The table includes roughly 200,000 clones, about four fifths detected once. This TCR came from a male donor in good health and CMV-seronegative. The chain employs TRBV30 and TRBJ2-6; no definite D call. Sequencing was carried out using PBMCs. The CDR3 is CAWSKGASGANVLTF. In DNA form, the CDR3 reads TGTGCCTGGAGTAAAGGAGCCTCTGGGGCCAACGTCCTGACTTTC.